This T cell receptor (beta chain) was sequenced for a study of blood T cell repertoires in COVID-19. Germline CDR1 and CDR2: LNHDA and SQIVND (reference sequence). The CDR3 sequence is 16 residues long. V was pared by 3 bases and J by 4 bases, with 16 bases between. This table comes from immunoSEQ multiplex PCR, and its TCRdb copy is limited to in-frame clones, with some not included. The table has 350,000 to 500,000 clones, 70% to 90% seen once; the top ten hold 0.65% to 1%. V gene TRBV19 combines with J gene TRBJ2-1; possibly TRBD1 for D (5 bases). The source of this sequence is a young man with COVID-19, enrolled during active disease. The sample taken for sequencing was peripheral blood. CDR3 amino acids: CASSMGGRAYYNEQFF. For the CDR3, the DNA is TGTGCCAGTAGTATGGGTGGCAGGGCGTATTACAATGAGCAGTTCTTC. The full variable domain, completed using reference TRBV19 and TRBJ2-1, is DGGITQSPKYLFRKEGQNVTLSCEQNLNHDAMYWYRQDPGQGLRLIYYSQIVNDFQKGDIAEGYSVSREKKESFPLTVTSAQKNPTAFYLCASSMGGRAYYNEQFFGPGTRLTVL.